These 4 T cell receptor beta chains came from one sample sequenced in a study of radiation and T cells in renal cell carcinoma (dated by TCRdb to 2018 to 2020). This specimen's time point label, interpreted: baseline pretreatment blood. According to the study, the label for this sample's treatment or condition signals: 15 Gy SBRT to primary tumor, nephrectomy 4 weeks later. Library creation used the immunoSEQ multiplex PCR assay. In its TCRdb copy, this immuneACCESS table keeps in-frame sequences only and misses some clones. Where compared with another copy, unresolved V genes explain less than half of these, and the others have no known cause. Across this sample there are more than 140,000 clones, with over 80% seen only once. The ten largest clonotypes hold approximately 22% of the sample. This sample comprised blood, obtained from a patient whose treatment included radiotherapy and nephrectomy. The receptors were sampled from a woman in her fifties or sixties with renal cell carcinoma.

CDR3 amino acids: CASSEGSATNEKLFF. The CDR3 nucleotides read TGCGCCAGCAGCGAGGGATCGGCAACTAATGAAAAACTGTTTTTT. The chain couples TRBV5-1 to TRBJ1-4; D is unresolved. Germline V CDR1 and CDR2: SGHRS, YFSETQ. The CDR3 totals 15 residues. Between the trimmed V and J ends, which lost 4 bases and 0 bases, there was a span of 10 bases.

The rearrangement uses TRBV28 and TRBJ2-6; the D gene is possibly TRBD1 (5 bases). This CDR3 is built from 17 residues. CDR1 and CDR2 (germline): MDHEN, SYDVKM. The V and J ends lost 3 bases and 2 bases respectively, with 14 bases between them. DNA of the CDR3: TGTGCCAGCAGTTTTTGGGGAACAGGTACTGGGGCCAACGTCCTGACTTTC. It encodes CASSFWGTGTGANVLTF.

The CDR3 is CASSRTGMSLETQYF. The CDR3 bases are TGTGCCAGCAGCCGGACGGGAATGTCCCTGGAGACCCAGTACTTC. J is TRBJ2-5 and V is TRBV5-4, with D perhaps TRBD2 (5 bases). Trimming cost V 4 bases and J 5 bases, with 18 bases left between them. The CDR3 is 15 residues long. The germline V gene encodes CDR1 SGHNT and CDR2 YYREEE (reference sequence).

This clone came up a few times. This chain joins TRBV30 and TRBJ1-2; tentative D call: TRBD1 (5 bases). CDR3 length: 13 residues. Germline V gene data show CDR1 as GTSNPN and CDR2 as SVGIG (reference sequence). Trimming stripped 3 bases from V and 2 bases from J, with 10 bases between. The CDR3 region has the DNA TGTGCCTGGAGCCCGGGGCGAAACTATGGCTACACCTTC. The encoded protein is CAWSPGRNYGYTF.